The 4 T cell receptor beta chains presented below share a single source sample, sequenced in a study of CD8+ T cells in alopecia areata (dated by TCRdb to between 2018 and 2020). Library generation was performed with the immunoSEQ multiplex PCR assay. To provide template for TCR sequencing, every sample had RNA extracted and reverse transcribed into cDNA. The immuneACCESS repertoire file appears here via TCRdb, limited to in-frame rearrangements. These files lack a portion of the clones; in checked studies, under half of the deficit traces to unresolved V genes, and the cause of the others is not known. The sample contains over 150,000 clones, around 63% of them found a single time. The top ten clonotypes cover 1.5% to 2% of the sample. In light of the paper, this sample's time point label describes: baseline before oral tofacitinib. Source: CD4+ T cells sorted from blood, taken at week 0. The receptors shown here come from a human donor with alopecia areata.

This clone was seen a few times. The chain employs TRBV11-2 and TRBJ2-7, with 7 bases identical to TRBD2. V was pared by 3 bases and J by 7 bases, with 12 bases of the junction left unmatched. Germline V CDR1 and CDR2: SGHAT, FQNNGV. The CDR3 totals 15 residues. The CDR3 region is CASSFIGTTLGEQYF. The CDR3 nucleotides read TGTGCCAGCAGCTTCATTGGGACTACGTTGGGGGAGCAGTACTTC.

This chain links TRBV29-1 with TRBJ1-2; D is uncertain. CDR3 length: 14 amino acids. V was cut by 6 bases and J by 4 bases, with 18 bases left in between. Germline V CDR1 and CDR2: SQVTM, ANQGSEA. The CDR3 sequence is CSVKGGFESYGYTF. In nucleotides, the CDR3 is TGCAGCGTCAAGGGAGGGTTTGAGAGCTATGGCTACACCTTC.

This chain links TRBV29-1 with TRBJ1-5; TRBD1 agrees at 9 bases. The germline V gene has CDR1 SQVTM and CDR2 ANQGSEA. Trimming took 7 bases from V and 7 from J; bases not matched to a gene: 8. This CDR3 region has 13 residues. This chain's CDR3 is CSASTGGGQPQHF. CDR3 sequence (DNA): TGCAGCGCATCGACAGGGGGAGGCCAGCCCCAGCATTTT.

V usage is TRBV2 and J usage is TRBJ2-1, with a possible D match to TRBD2 (6 bases). The CDR3 runs to 13 residues. CDR1 is SNHLY, CDR2 FYNNEI, per germline. Trimming removed 3 bases at V and 9 bases at J, with 12 bases between. Here the CDR3 reads CASSETEEGEQFF. CDR3 DNA sequence: TGTGCCAGCAGTGAGACCGAGGAGGGTGAGCAGTTCTTC.